The 20 T cell receptor beta chains given below trace back to one sample, sequenced in a study of blood T cell repertoires in COVID-19. Clones were sequenced by immunoSEQ multiplex PCR, and TCRdb holds only the in-frame ones, with some missing. The data show roughly 190,000 clones, 70% to 90% seen once. Source material: peripheral blood. The source of these receptors is a man aged 25-40 years with acute or convalescent COVID-19.

This chain links TRBV28 with TRBJ1-3, with 7 bases identical to TRBD1. V shed 6 bases, J shed 0 bases, and the junction held 5 bases outside the gene matches. Germline loops: CDR1 MDHEN, CDR2 SYDVKM. The CDR3 loop spans 15 amino acids. The CDR3 coding sequence is TGTGCCAGCAGCGGAGGGGGCAACTCTGGAAACACCATATATTTT. Amino acid sequence: CASSGGGNSGNTIYF.

CDR3 sequence: CASSLAKNIQYF. Here the CDR3 DNA reads TGTGCCAGCAGTCTAGCCAAAAACATTCAGTACTTC. This chain connects TRBV28 to TRBJ2-4; no clear D gene. There are 12 residues in the CDR3. V gave up 5 bases and J gave up 0 bases, with 2 bases separating them. Per germline, CDR1 MDHEN and CDR2 SYDVKM.

This clone has only one observation. Mismatch with germline at one junction end may stem from a read error. The genes are TRBV10-3 and TRBJ2-7; perhaps TRBD1 as D (6 bases). The CDR3 runs 13 residues. The germline V gene encodes CDR1 ENHRY and CDR2 SYGVKD. The CDR3 bases are TGTGCCCTCAGTACAGGGATGGCCTACGAGCAGTACTTC. This gives the protein CALSTGMAYEQYF.

The J gene is TRBJ1-2, the V gene TRBV30; D perhaps matches TRBD1 (6 bases). Trimming cost V 3 bases and J 5 bases, with 19 bases left between them. Germline CDR1 GTSNPN, CDR2 SVGIG (reference sequence). The CDR3 has 15 residues. The CDR3, as DNA: TGTGCCTGGAGGCAGGACAGCTCTAAAAATTATGGCTACACCTTC. Translation: CAWRQDSSKNYGYTF.

This chain joins TRBV5-4 and TRBJ2-7; D is perhaps TRBD2 (5 bases). Germline V gives CDR1 SGHNT, CDR2 YYREEE (reference sequence). The CDR3 is made up of 13 amino acids. V was cut by 5 bases and J by 4 bases, with 13 bases left in between. CDR3 residues: CASRPDGEYEQYF. CDR3 nucleotide sequence: TGTGCCAGCAGACCCGACGGGGAATACGAGCAGTACTTC. Filled out from reference TRBV5-4 and TRBJ2-7, the complete variable domain reads ETGVTQSPTHLIKTRGQQVTLRCSSQSGHNTVSWYQQALGQGPQFIFQYYREEENGRGNFPPRFSGLQFPNYSSELNVNALELDDSALYLCASRPDGEYEQYFGPGTRLTVT.

This sequence joins TRBV14 and TRBJ1-1; D uncertain. The CDR3 is 16 residues long. The V and J ends lost 0 bases and 6 bases respectively, with 17 bases between them. CDR1 SGHDN and CDR2 FVKESK come from the germline V gene. The CDR3 DNA sequence: TGTGCCAGCAGCCAAGACCAGGCTAGCCGATTCTCTGAAGCTTTCTTT. Its protein product is CASSQDQASRFSEAFF.

CDR3 sequence reads: CASSRGGNTEAFF. The CDR3 nucleotides read TGTGCCAGTAGTAGAGGGGGCAACACTGAAGCTTTCTTT. The genes are TRBV19 and TRBJ1-1; TRBD1 matches at 7 bases. V lost 4 bases to trimming and J lost 2 bases; unmatched junction nucleotides: 1. This CDR3 region has 13 residues. Germline V gene lookup returns CDR1 LNHDA and CDR2 SQIVND (reference sequence). The variable domain in full, with the rest retrieved from reference TRBV19 and TRBJ1-1, is DGGITQSPKYLFRKEGQNVTLSCEQNLNHDAMYWYRQDPGQGLRLIYYSQIVNDFQKGDIAEGYSVSREKKESFPLTVTSAQKNPTAFYLCASSRGGNTEAFFGQGTRLTVV.

The rearrangement uses TRBV10-1 and TRBJ2-2; 7 positions match TRBD1. CDR3 length: 14 residues. From germline, CDR1 is WNHNN and CDR2 SYGVQD (reference sequence). Losses at the gene ends were 8 bases for V and 5 bases for J; bases not matched to a gene: 8. The CDR3 sequence: CASGDRVGTGELFF. The CDR3 nucleotides are TGCGCCAGCGGAGACAGGGTTGGAACCGGGGAGCTGTTTTTT.

CDR3 sequence reads: CASDDIAKNIQYF. CDR3 DNA sequence: TGTGCCAGTGACGACATAGCCAAAAACATTCAGTACTTC. V is TRBV19 and J is TRBJ2-4; D gene unclear. Trimming took off 8 bases at V and 0 bases at J, with 8 bases between the two ends. Germline CDR1 LNHDA, CDR2 SQIVND (reference sequence). CDR3 length: 13 residues.

The chain has TRBV19 and TRBJ2-6; a possible D gene is TRBD1 (6 bases). Germline values: CDR1 LNHDA, CDR2 SQIVND (reference sequence). Trimming pared 1 base from V and 0 bases from J, leaving 13 bases between. The length of the CDR3 is 18 residues. The CDR3 DNA reads TGTGCCAGTAGTATAGGGGGCAGGGGCCGCTCTGGGGCCAACGTCCTGACTTTC. It specifies CASSIGGRGRSGANVLTF. Using reference TRBV19 and TRBJ2-6 for the parts outside the CDR3, the full variable domain is DGGITQSPKYLFRKEGQNVTLSCEQNLNHDAMYWYRQDPGQGLRLIYYSQIVNDFQKGDIAEGYSVSREKKESFPLTVTSAQKNPTAFYLCASSIGGRGRSGANVLTFGAGSRLTVL.

This clone was seen a single time. The chain combines TRBV7-9 with TRBJ2-2; D gene uncertain. Trimming cost V 10 bases and J 5 bases, with 11 bases left between them. The CDR3 is 12 residues long. Germline lookup yields CDR1 SEHNR and CDR2 FQNEAQ (reference sequence). This chain's CDR3 is CATVGRTGELFF. The CDR3 DNA sequence: TGTGCCACTGTGGGCCGGACCGGGGAGCTGTTTTTT.

This chain joins TRBV7-2 and TRBJ1-5, with no clear D. The CDR3 has 16 residues. The V gene lost 1 base and the J gene lost 4 bases, with 14 bases spanning the gap. CDR1 and CDR2 from the germline V gene are SGHTA and FQGNSA. As DNA, the CDR3 is TGTGCCAGCAGCTTAGAGGGAGTCCCGCGGAATCAGCCCCAGCATTTT. Its protein is CASSLEGVPRNQPQHF.

This chain connects TRBV28 to TRBJ1-1; weak D call: TRBD1 (5 bases). Trimming removed 3 bases at V and 3 bases at J, with 17 bases between. Germline CDR1 MDHEN, CDR2 SYDVKM. This CDR3 is 16 amino acids long. The CDR3 reads CASSLGGARVDTEAFF. The CDR3 bases are TGTGCCAGCAGTTTGGGAGGGGCTCGGGTGGACACTGAAGCTTTCTTT.

The DNA for the CDR3 is TGCGCCACAAGGGACTCCGACACCGGGGAGCTGTTTTTT. It is translated as CATRDSDTGELFF. The chain recombines TRBV5-1 with TRBJ2-2, with D perhaps matching TRBD2 (6 bases). V was pared by 9 bases and J by 3 bases, with 12 bases between. The V gene's germline CDR1 is SGHRS and CDR2 YFSETQ. The CDR3 extends over 13 amino acids.

The gene calls are TRBV3-1 (or the pseudogene TRBV3-2) and TRBJ1-2; 9 nucleotides agree with TRBD1. The CDR3 consists of 15 residues. V gave up 4 bases and J gave up 7 bases; unmatched junction bases: 10. CDR1 LGHDT and CDR2 YNNKEL come from the germline V gene (reference sequence). The DNA for the CDR3 is TGTGCCAGCAGCCTCGGGGACAGGGTTGTCGGTGGCTACACCTTC. Its translation: CASSLGDRVVGGYTF.

The chain uses TRBV11-3 and TRBJ2-7; possible D gene TRBD2, 6 bases. V gave up 5 bases and J gave up 5 bases, with 22 bases separating them. This CDR3 has 16 residues. CDR1 SGHNT and CDR2 YENEEA come from the germline V gene. The CDR3 DNA is TGTGCCAGCAGCCCCTCCGGCGGGGATGGGCGACACGAGCAGTACTTC. It is translated as CASSPSGGDGRHEQYF. The variable domain in full, with the rest retrieved from reference TRBV11-3 and TRBJ2-7, is EAGVVQSPRYKIIEKKQPVAFWCNPISGHNTLYWYLQNLGQGPELLIRYENEEAVDDSQLPKDRFSAERLKGVDSTLKIQPAELGDSAVYLCASSPSGGDGRHEQYFGPGTRLTVT.

The chain recombines TRBV6-1 with TRBJ1-6; TRBD1 matches at 7 bases. From germline, CDR1 is MNHNS and CDR2 SASEGT. This CDR3 comprises 17 residues. After removal of 2 bases from V and 4 bases from J, the junction contained 8 bases not matched to a gene. The CDR3 nucleotides are TGTGCCAGCAGTGAACTGGAGACAGGGTATTATAATTCACCCCTCCACTTT. Protein product: CASSELETGYYNSPLHF.

As to this clone: The junction departs from the called germline gene at one end, perhaps through a read error. The chain couples TRBV10-3 to TRBJ2-7; the D is unclear. The germline V gene has CDR1 ENHRY and CDR2 SYGVKD. This CDR3 has 13 amino acids. CDR3 coding DNA: TGTGCCAGCAGTGGGCTAGAAGACTACGAGCAGTACTTC. Protein: CASSGLEDYEQYF.

CDR3 nucleotides: TGTGCCAGCAGCTTAAGGGAGAGTCCTACCGGTGATGGCTACACCTTC. This sequence encodes CASSLRESPTGDGYTF. The chain has TRBV7-9 and TRBJ1-2; D call uncertain. The germline V gene has CDR1 SEHNR and CDR2 FQNEAQ (reference sequence). The V gene lost 2 bases and the J gene lost 6 bases, with 19 bases spanning the gap. This CDR3 is 16 amino acids long.

This sequence joins TRBV6-2 or TRBV6-3 and TRBJ2-7, with TRBD2 matching 8 bases. CDR1 and CDR2 from the germline V gene are MNHEY and SVGEGT. The CDR3 is 15 amino acids. V lost 2 bases and J lost 2; bases outside the gene matches: 5. The CDR3 here is CASSYGAGGAYEQYF. DNA for the CDR3: TGTGCCAGCAGTTACGGTGCGGGGGGCGCCTACGAGCAGTACTTC.